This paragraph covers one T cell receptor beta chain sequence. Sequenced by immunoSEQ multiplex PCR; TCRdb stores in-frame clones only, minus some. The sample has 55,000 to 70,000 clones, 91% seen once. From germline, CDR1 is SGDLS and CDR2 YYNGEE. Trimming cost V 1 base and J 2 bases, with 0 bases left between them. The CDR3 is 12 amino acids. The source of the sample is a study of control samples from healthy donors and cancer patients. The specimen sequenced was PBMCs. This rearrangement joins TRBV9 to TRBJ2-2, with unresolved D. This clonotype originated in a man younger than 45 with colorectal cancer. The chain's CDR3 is CASSVNTGELFF. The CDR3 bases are TGTGCCAGCAGCGTAAACACCGGGGAGCTGTTTTTT.